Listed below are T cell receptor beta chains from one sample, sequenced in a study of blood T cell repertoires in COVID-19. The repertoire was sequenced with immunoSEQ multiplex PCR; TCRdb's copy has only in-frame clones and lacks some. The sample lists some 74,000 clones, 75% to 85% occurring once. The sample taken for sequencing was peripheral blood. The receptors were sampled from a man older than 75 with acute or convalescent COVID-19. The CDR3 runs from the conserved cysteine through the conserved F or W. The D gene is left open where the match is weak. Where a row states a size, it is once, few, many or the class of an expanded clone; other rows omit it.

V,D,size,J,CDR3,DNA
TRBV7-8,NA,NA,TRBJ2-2,CASSLSGQGITGELFF,TGTGCCAGCAGCTTATCGGGTCAGGGGATCACCGGGGAGCTGTTTTTT
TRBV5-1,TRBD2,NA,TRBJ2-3,CASSPSRTSGSGGTDTQYF,TGCGCCAGCAGCCCAAGCAGAACTAGCGGTTCGGGAGGCACAGATACGCAGTATTTT
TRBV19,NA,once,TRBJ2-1,CATSLGVGGNEQFF,TGTGCCACCAGTTTGGGGGTGGGGGGCAATGAGCAGTTCTTC
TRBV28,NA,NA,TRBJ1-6,CASSLGRASPLHF,TGTGCCAGCAGTTTAGGCAGGGCATCACCCCTCCACTTT
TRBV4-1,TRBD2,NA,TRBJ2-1,CASSRRTSETYNEQFF,TGCGCCAGCAGCCGCCGGACTAGCGAAACCTACAATGAGCAGTTCTTC
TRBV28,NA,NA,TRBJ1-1,CASSLLFGGGEAFF,TGTGCCAGCAGTTTACTCTTTGGGGGCGGTGAAGCTTTCTTT
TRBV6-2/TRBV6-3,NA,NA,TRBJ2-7,CASSPPRDSGYEQYF,TGTGCCAGCAGCCCACCGAGGGACTCGGGTTACGAGCAGTACTTC
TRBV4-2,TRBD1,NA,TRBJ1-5,CASSPQGQSPNQPQHF,TGTGCCAGCAGCCCCCAGGGACAGAGCCCCAATCAGCCCCAGCATTTT
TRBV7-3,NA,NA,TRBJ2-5,CASSLQGGGLVAQYF,TGTGCCAGCAGCTTACAAGGGGGTGGTTTAGTGGCCCAGTACTTC
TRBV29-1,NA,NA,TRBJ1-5,CSVQFGDQPQHF,TGCAGCGTCCAGTTCGGGGATCAGCCCCAGCATTTT
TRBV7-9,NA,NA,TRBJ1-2,CASSFPDYGYTF,TGTGCCAGCAGCTTTCCAGACTATGGCTACACCTTC
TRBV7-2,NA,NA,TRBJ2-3,CASSLVHQGADTQYF,TGTGCCAGCAGCTTAGTACACCAGGGCGCAGATACGCAGTATTTT
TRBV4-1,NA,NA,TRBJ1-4,CASSQRQEEEKLFF,TGCGCCAGCAGCCAAAGACAGGAAGAGGAAAAACTGTTTTTT
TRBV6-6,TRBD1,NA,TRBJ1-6,CASSGYRGQKSPLHF,TGTGCCAGCAGTGGCTACAGGGGGCAGAAGTCACCCCTCCACTTT
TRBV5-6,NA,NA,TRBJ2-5,CASSWEDTPKETQYF,TGTGCCAGCAGCTGGGAGGACACTCCCAAAGAGACCCAGTACTTC
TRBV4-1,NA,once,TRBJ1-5,CASSQDRGRSNQPQHF,TGCGCCAGCAGCCAAGATAGAGGAAGGTCGAATCAGCCCCAGCATTTT
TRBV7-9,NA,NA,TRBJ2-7,CASSSLGQNSYEQYF,TGTGCCAGCAGCTCCCTCGGACAGAACTCCTACGAGCAGTACTTC
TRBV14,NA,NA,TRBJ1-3,CASSPRGQVSGNTIYF,TGTGCCAGCAGCCCTAGGGGCCAAGTCTCTGGAAACACCATATATTTT
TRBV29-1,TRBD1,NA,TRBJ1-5,CSAILLRGRDGNQPQHF,TGCAGCGCGATCCTGCTTAGGGGGCGAGATGGGAATCAGCCCCAGCATTTT
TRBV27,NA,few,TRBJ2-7,CASSWTGSLYEQYF,TGTGCCAGCAGTTGGACGGGGTCACTCTACGAGCAGTACTTC
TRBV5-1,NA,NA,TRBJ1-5,CASSLQGLDQPQHF,TGCGCCAGCAGTTTACAGGGCTTAGATCAGCCCCAGCATTTT
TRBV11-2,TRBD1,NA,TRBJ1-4,CASSSQGVINEKLFF,TGTGCCAGCAGCTCCCAGGGGGTGATTAATGAAAAACTGTTTTTT
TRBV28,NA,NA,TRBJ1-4,CASSLSRRELFF,TGTGCCAGCAGTTTATCTAGGCGGGAACTGTTTTTT
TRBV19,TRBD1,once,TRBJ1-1,CASTSGGRAEAFF,TGTGCCAGTACCTCAGGGGGCAGAGCTGAAGCTTTCTTT
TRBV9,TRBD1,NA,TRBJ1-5,CASSSGTGSQPQHF,TGTGCCAGCAGTTCCGGGACAGGGAGTCAGCCCCAGCATTTT
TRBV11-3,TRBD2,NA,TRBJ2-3,CASSLGLAGTTDTQYF,TGTGCCAGCAGCTTAGGGCTAGCGGGGACCACAGATACGCAGTATTTT
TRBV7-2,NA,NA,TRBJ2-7,CASRPSLAGVYEQYF,TGTGCCAGCAGACCGAGCCTGGCGGGTGTCTACGAGCAGTACTTC
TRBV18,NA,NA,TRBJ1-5,CASSPSGGGFGNQPQHF,TGTGCCAGCTCACCGTCTGGGGGGGGGTTTGGCAATCAGCCCCAGCATTTT
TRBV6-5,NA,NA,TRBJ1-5,CASSYRQAGQPQHF,TGTGCCAGCAGTTACAGACAGGCGGGTCAGCCCCAGCATTTT
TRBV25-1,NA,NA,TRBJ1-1,CASREGPKNTEAFF,TGTGCCAGCAGGGAGGGGCCCAAGAACACTGAAGCTTTCTTT